This T cell receptor (beta chain) was identified in a study of radiotherapy plus CTLA-4 blockade in lung cancer. Turning to the study itself: Objective responses were seen in around 19% of patients, disease control in more than 30%.

V was cut by 2 bases and J by 4 bases, with 9 bases left in between. This CDR3 region has 13 residues. In germline, CDR1 is SGDLS, CDR2 YYNGEE. Study observations and caveats: TCR clones from tumors expanded in blood after radiotherapy plus ipilimumab. Early blood T cell clone changes and increased post-radiation serum interferon-beta were reportedly the strongest response predictors.

With respect to this clone: The antigen remains undetermined.

Using immunoSEQ multiplex PCR, the repertoire was profiled, and TCRdb retains in-frame clones only, with some absent. The data hold about 110,000 clones, with about four fifths observed a single time. The clonotype comes from a human donor with non-small cell lung cancer that progressed on radiotherapy plus ipilimumab. Some clones in this sample may be carry-over from other donors' samples. The chain employs TRBV9 and TRBJ1-2, with D unresolved. Sample: peripheral blood, taken from a patient treated with radiotherapy plus ipilimumab. The CDR3 nucleotides are TGTGCCAGCAGCGTTTTAAATTTCTATGGCTACACCTTC. This encodes CASSVLNFYGYTF.